The TCR beta chain under discussion was sequenced for a study of blood T cells in healthy people across ages. It was with a sample-barcoded 5' primer and a J-beta primer mix that a second PCR of about 6 to 11 cycles was run. The authors tagged each cDNA molecule using a template-switch adaptor with 12 random nucleotides. All samples gave at least 2.5 million CDR3-containing paired-end reads. Each CDR3 protein is one row after TCRdb ran MiXCR on the 5' RACE reads. The sample has roughly 640,000 distinct CDR3 sequences; about 30% are singletons. Study results and limitations: In older individuals, TCR beta diversity per million T cells was lower, falling roughly linearly with age. Higher diversity and more naive CD4+ cells were features of long-lived donors, compared to aged donors.

A note on this clonotype: The antigen is not known.

V lost 1 base to trimming and J lost 1 base, with 11 bases between them. Per the germline V gene, CDR1 is LGHDT and CDR2 is YNNKEL (reference sequence). The CDR3 runs to 16 residues. The rearrangement joins TRBV3-1 to TRBJ1-3; D may be TRBD1 (6 bases). Input material: blood. The origin of this receptor is a woman aged 80 or over in good health. CDR3 DNA sequence: TGTGCCAGCAGCCAAGGAGGGGGGGTATCTGGAAACACCATATATTTT. Translating gives CASSQGGGVSGNTIYF. Complete variable domain (other parts from reference TRBV3-1 and TRBJ1-3): DTAVSQTPKYLVTQMGNDKSIKCEQNLGHDTMYWYKQDSKKFLKIMFSYNNKELIINETVPNRFSPKSPDKAHLNLHINSLELGDSAVYFCASSQGGGVSGNTIYFGEGSWLTVV.